This T cell receptor (beta chain) was identified during a study of T cells in Graves' hyperthyroidism and ophthalmopathy. Using RNA transcripts as the source, TCR beta CDR3 regions were amplified. HTBI primers drove first-round RT-PCR of the TCR CDR3. Each CDR3 protein is one row after TCRdb ran MiXCR on the multiplex PCR reads. The table lists about 400,000 distinct CDR3 sequences, 15% to 19% of them singletons. Germline CDR1 and CDR2: MNHEY and SVGAGI. V was pared by 0 bases and J by 8 bases, with 10 bases between. The CDR3 extends over 13 amino acids. The table lists this clonotype with many counts. Antigen: not known. Notes on the study in general: Onset of ophthalmopathy came a median roughly 6.9 months after the model predicted it.

The clonotype comes from a woman under 30 with Graves' hyperthyroidism. Sequencing input: blood. The chain uses TRBV6-5 and TRBJ1-2, with D possibly TRBD1 on 6 matching bases. The CDR3 is CASSYSNRDGYTF. The CDR3 DNA sequence: TGTGCCAGCAGTTACTCGAACAGGGACGGCTACACCTTC.